This TCR beta chain derives from a study of T cell responses to AZD1222 COVID-19 vaccine. The study's findings and limits: Among those given AZD1222, only 6 or 7 were seropositive at baseline. There were vaccine-associated CD4 TCRs across spike, dominant at 160-218 and 743-854. A rise in Spike-specific TCR breadth and depth followed two AZD1222 doses. Repertoire collection took place solely once the T cell response had peaked.

Details on this clone: Its antigen is unidentified.

Profiled with immunoSEQ multiplex PCR; TCRdb holds only in-frame clones, not every one. The repertoire holds around 130,000 clones, with over 90% as singletons. The CDR3 length is 15 residues. Losses at the gene ends were 5 bases for V and 5 bases for J; bases not matched to a gene: 5. Per germline, CDR1 MNHNY and CDR2 SVGAGI (reference sequence). The sequence was collected from an adult in good health. The material sequenced was peripheral blood, taken on day 0 of AZD1222 vaccination. The chain joins TRBV6-6 to TRBJ2-1; TRBD2 matches at 11 bases. The CDR3 sequence: CASSLGLADNNEQFF. DNA of the CDR3: TGTGCCAGCAGTCTGGGACTAGCGGATAACAATGAGCAGTTCTTC.